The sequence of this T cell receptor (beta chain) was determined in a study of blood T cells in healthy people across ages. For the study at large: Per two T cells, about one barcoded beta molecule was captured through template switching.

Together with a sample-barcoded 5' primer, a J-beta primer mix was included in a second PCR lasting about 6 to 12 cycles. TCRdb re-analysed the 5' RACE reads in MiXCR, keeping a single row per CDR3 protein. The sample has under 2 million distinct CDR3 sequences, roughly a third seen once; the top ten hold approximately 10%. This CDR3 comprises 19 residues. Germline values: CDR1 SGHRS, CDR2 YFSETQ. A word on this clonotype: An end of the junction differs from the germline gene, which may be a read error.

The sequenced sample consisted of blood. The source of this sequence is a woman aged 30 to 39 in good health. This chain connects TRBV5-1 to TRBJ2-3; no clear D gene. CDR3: CAGSLSSRRLLSSTDTQYF. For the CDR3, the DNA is TGCGCCGGCAGCCTATCCTCTCGGCGGCTACTTTCTAGCACAGATACGCAGTATTTT.